This T cell receptor beta chain was profiled in a study of cytomegalovirus exposure and HLA in healthy donors. 13 Jbeta primers and 60 Vbeta primers were used for the PCR. Sequencing used immunoSEQ multiplex PCR; TCRdb keeps in-frame clones, though not all of them. The specimen's table records about 77,000 clones. Study-level points and caveats: It was reported that TCR beta sequences correctly inferred the HLA-A and HLA-B alleles for most subjects.

Per the germline V gene, CDR1 is SEHNR and CDR2 is FQNEAQ (reference sequence). There are 15 residues in the CDR3. J gave up 3 bases and V 6 bases, and 8 bases lay outside the gene matches. Remarks on this clone: Its antigen remains unidentified.

The chain has TRBV7-9 and TRBJ2-5; the match to TRBD1 covers 9 bases. Source material: PBMCs. The receptor comes from a middle-aged man in good health and CMV-seropositive. CDR3 amino acids: CASRSDRGKKETQYF. In DNA form, the CDR3 reads TGTGCCAGCAGATCGGACAGGGGAAAGAAAGAGACCCAGTACTTC.